These T cell receptor beta chains were read from a single sample in a study of identical twins. MiXCR, run by TCRdb on the 5' RACE reads, gives a single entry per CDR3 protein. The sample consists of roughly 710,000 distinct CDR3 sequences, around 5.7% of them appearing once. Sample: naive T cells sorted from blood. The receptors shown here come from a man in his late teens or twenties in good health. Both conserved end residues are part of each CDR3. D genes are given only for firm matches. Only part of the rows carry a size: once, few, many, or a class if the clone is expanded.

len	v_gene	d_gene	abundance	j_gene	CDR3aa	CDR3nt
14	TRBV29-1	.	few	TRBJ2-3	CSADRGPRTDTQYF	TGCAGCGCCGACCGGGGACCGCGCACAGATACGCAGTATTTT
20	TRBV28	TRBD2	.	TRBJ2-3	CASSFQLAGGPWGITDTQYF	TGTGCCAGCAGTTTCCAACTAGCGGGAGGCCCTTGGGGTATCACAGATACGCAGTATTTT
15	TRBV20-1	TRBD2	few	TRBJ2-1	CSARALAGGPTEQFF	TGCAGTGCTAGGGCGCTAGCGGGAGGGCCTACTGAGCAGTTCTTC
17	TRBV27	TRBD2	many	TRBJ2-1	CASSLYASGTSYNEQFF	TGTGCCAGCAGTTTGTACGCTAGCGGAACCTCCTACAATGAGCAGTTCTTC
13	TRBV20-1	.	many	TRBJ1-1	CSARVSENTEAFF	TGCAGTGCTAGAGTTTCAGAGAACACTGAAGCTTTCTTT
12	TRBV29-1	.	many	TRBJ2-2	CSVEQGPGELFF	TGCAGCGTTGAGCAGGGACCCGGGGAGCTGTTTTTT
16	TRBV24-1	.	.	TRBJ2-1	CATSDQAGWSYNEQFF	TGTGCCACCAGTGATCAGGCGGGATGGTCCTACAATGAGCAGTTCTTC
14	TRBV12-3/TRBV12-4	TRBD1	many	TRBJ2-7	CASGIGTVSYEQYF	TGTGCCAGCGGAATCGGGACAGTCTCCTACGAGCAGTACTTC
14	TRBV4-3	.	.	TRBJ1-1	CASSQDSYRAEAFF	TGCGCCAGCAGCCAAGATAGTTACAGGGCTGAAGCTTTCTTT
12	TRBV5-5	.	.	TRBJ2-2	CASSPLSGELFF	TGTGCCAGCAGCCCCCTTTCCGGGGAGCTGTTTTTT
13	TRBV20-1	TRBD1	.	TRBJ1-5	CSATFQGAQPQHF	TGCAGTGCTACTTTTCAGGGGGCTCAGCCCCAGCATTTT
16	TRBV12-3/TRBV12-4	TRBD1	many	TRBJ2-6	CASSQRTGSGANVLTF	TGTGCCAGCAGCCAGAGGACAGGCTCTGGGGCCAACGTCCTGACTTTC
16	TRBV5-1	TRBD2	many	TRBJ2-1	CASSLEASGSWNEQFF	TGCGCCAGCAGCTTGGAAGCTAGCGGGAGTTGGAATGAGCAGTTCTTC
16	TRBV12-3/TRBV12-4	TRBD2	many	TRBJ2-5	CASSLTSGRYQETQYF	TGTGCCAGCAGTCTTACTAGCGGCAGATACCAAGAGACCCAGTACTTC
14	TRBV12-3/TRBV12-4	.	many	TRBJ2-2	CASSRSSYPGELFF	TGTGCCAGCAGTCGATCTAGTTATCCCGGGGAGCTGTTTTTT
15	TRBV12-3/TRBV12-4	.	.	TRBJ2-1	CASRVSGVIYNEQFF	TGTGCCAGCAGAGTCTCTGGGGTCATCTACAATGAGCAGTTCTTC
17	TRBV29-1	TRBD2	.	TRBJ2-3	CSVFPLAGALGTDTQYF	TGCAGCGTTTTCCCACTAGCGGGAGCCCTTGGCACAGATACGCAGTATTTT
16	TRBV6-5	.	few	TRBJ1-1	CASSYRTAGWDTEAFF	TGTGCCAGCAGTTACCGGACAGCCGGATGGGACACTGAAGCTTTCTTT
16	TRBV5-1	.	many	TRBJ1-1	CASSLGQFSPNTEAFF	TGCGCCAGCAGCTTAGGACAGTTTTCCCCGAACACTGAAGCTTTCTTT